One sample yielded the 13 T cell receptor beta chains listed below, sequenced in a study of cytomegalovirus exposure and HLA in healthy donors. PCR employed 60 Vbeta and 13 Jbeta primers. The protocol was immunoSEQ multiplex PCR, while the TCRdb copy is restricted to in-frame clones and leaves out a portion. The sample includes about 120,000 clones, approximately 81% of them seen just once. Input material: PBMCs. These TCRs come from a man aged 30 to 45 in good health and CMV-seropositive.

This clone has just one count. One junction end disagrees with the germline gene, perhaps due to a read error. The rearrangement uses TRBV27 and TRBJ2-2, with TRBD2 as a possible D gene (5 bases). The CDR3 loop spans 16 amino acids. CDR1 MNHEY and CDR2 SMNVEV come from the germline V gene (reference sequence). The CDR3 is CTSGRDSSFPAGELFF. CDR3 sequence (DNA): TGTACCAGCGGCCGAGACTCTTCCTTTCCGGCCGGGGAGCTGTTTTTT.

The rearrangement links TRBV5-4 to TRBJ1-2, with 9 bases matching TRBD1. CDR1 is SGHNT, CDR2 YYREEE, per germline (reference sequence). V shed 0 bases, J shed 8 bases, and the junction held 8 bases outside the gene matches. CDR3 length: 15 residues. This CDR3 reads CASSLDGTGRGGYTF. CDR3 sequence (DNA): TGTGCCAGCAGCTTGGATGGGACAGGGAGGGGGGGCTACACCTTC.

This chain uses TRBV19 with TRBJ2-5, with a weak D call TRBD1 (6 bases). The CDR3 length is 13 residues. Trimming pared 5 bases from V and 5 bases from J, leaving 12 bases between. Per germline, CDR1 LNHDA and CDR2 SQIVND (reference sequence). In DNA, the CDR3 is TGTGCCAGTAGTCCTACAGGGTTGGAGACCCAGTACTTC. This encodes CASSPTGLETQYF.

This clone has just a few counts. V is TRBV4-2 and J is TRBJ1-1, with TRBD1 matching over 7 bases. CDR1 and CDR2 from the germline V gene are LGHNA and YNFKEQ. The CDR3 runs to 15 residues. J gave up 2 bases and V 4 bases, and 7 bases lay outside the gene matches. The CDR3 DNA reads as TGTGCCAGCAGCCTTCGGACAGGAAGAAACACTGAAGCTTTCTTT. This encodes CASSLRTGRNTEAFF.

This clone was detected only once. The rearrangement uses TRBV21-1 and TRBJ1-5. TRBV21-1 is given as a pseudogene. This CDR3 region has 16 residues. The CDR3 loop is CASSTRGLHSNQPQHF. The CDR3 DNA sequence: TGTGCCAGCAGCACCCGGGGACTGCATAGCAATCAGCCCCAGCATTTT.

The chain recombines TRBV19 with TRBJ1-3; TRBD1 matches at 7 bases. After removal of 4 bases from V and 2 bases from J, the junction contained 8 bases not matched to a gene. This CDR3 spans 16 amino acids. Germline CDR1 reads LNHDA; CDR2 reads SQIVND (reference sequence). The CDR3 region is CASSTRDRVTGNTIYF. DNA of the CDR3: TGTGCCAGTAGTACTCGCGACAGGGTAACTGGAAACACCATATATTTT.

The rearrangement links TRBV18 to TRBJ1-6; D remains ambiguous. The V end was cut by 0 bases, the J end by 9 bases, with 9 bases between. The V gene's germline CDR1 is KGHSH and CDR2 LQKENI. The CDR3 spans 14 residues. CDR3 loop: CASSPPQSGSPLHF. For the CDR3, the DNA is TGTGCCAGCTCACCACCTCAATCGGGTTCACCCCTCCACTTT.

The sample holds a few counts of this clone. V and J are TRBV6-5 and TRBJ2-5, with a tentative D call TRBD2 (6 bases). V was shortened by 4 bases and J by 5 bases, with 20 bases between the two germline ends. The CDR3 spans 16 residues. Looked up from germline, CDR1 is MNHEY and CDR2 is SVGAGI. CDR3: CASSSNPQVGLETQYF. DNA for the CDR3: TGTGCCAGCAGTTCCAACCCCCAGGTGGGACTCGAGACCCAGTACTTC.

The genes are TRBV19 and TRBJ2-5; D possibly corresponds to TRBD2 (6 bases). Trimming cost V 9 bases and J 5 bases, with 16 bases left between them. The CDR3 runs to 13 residues. Germline V gene lookup returns CDR1 LNHDA and CDR2 SQIVND (reference sequence). The CDR3 spells CARGDFPAETQYF. For the CDR3, the DNA is TGTGCCAGAGGGGACTTCCCCGCCGAGACCCAGTACTTC.

J is TRBJ2-2 and V is TRBV27, with a weak D call TRBD1 (5 bases). The CDR3 consists of 14 residues. Per the germline V gene, CDR1 is MNHEY and CDR2 is SMNVEV (reference sequence). V lost 7 bases, J lost 6 bases, and 15 bases lay in between. The CDR3 nucleotides are TGTGCCAGCAAAACAGGCGGCGGTTCCGGGGAGCTGTTTTTT. Protein product: CASKTGGGSGELFF.

In this sample, this clone turned up a few times. The chain couples TRBV25-1 to TRBJ2-7; 10 positions match TRBD1. The CDR3 has 16 residues. Per the germline V gene, CDR1 is MGHDK and CDR2 is SYGVNS. Unmatched junction bases numbered 6, after V lost 3 bases and J lost 1 base. The CDR3 DNA reads TGTGCCAGCAGTGATATTGGGACAGGGGATTCCTACGAGCAGTACTTC. It is translated as CASSDIGTGDSYEQYF.

The rearrangement links TRBV19 to TRBJ2-7, with a weak D call TRBD2 (6 bases). Trimming took off 8 bases at V and 2 bases at J, with 19 bases between the two ends. From germline, CDR1 is LNHDA and CDR2 SQIVND (reference sequence). CDR3 length equals 15 residues. CDR3 loop: CASSSGDPLPYEQYF. CDR3 in DNA: TGTGCCAGTTCATCGGGGGACCCCCTCCCCTACGAGCAGTACTTC. The full variable domain, in which reference TRBV19 and TRBJ2-7 provide the parts outside the CDR3, is DGGITQSPKYLFRKEGQNVTLSCEQNLNHDAMYWYRQDPGQGLRLIYYSQIVNDFQKGDIAEGYSVSREKKESFPLTVTSAQKNPTAFYLCASSSGDPLPYEQYFGPGTRLTVT.

This sequence joins TRBV5-1 and TRBJ2-5; the D gene is possibly TRBD2 (5 bases). V lost 1 base, J lost 3 bases, and 10 bases lay in between. This CDR3 comprises 14 residues. The germline V gene encodes CDR1 SGHRS and CDR2 YFSETQ. The CDR3 is CASSLIEGEETQYF. As DNA, the CDR3 is TGCGCCAGCAGCTTGATAGAGGGAGAAGAGACCCAGTACTTC.